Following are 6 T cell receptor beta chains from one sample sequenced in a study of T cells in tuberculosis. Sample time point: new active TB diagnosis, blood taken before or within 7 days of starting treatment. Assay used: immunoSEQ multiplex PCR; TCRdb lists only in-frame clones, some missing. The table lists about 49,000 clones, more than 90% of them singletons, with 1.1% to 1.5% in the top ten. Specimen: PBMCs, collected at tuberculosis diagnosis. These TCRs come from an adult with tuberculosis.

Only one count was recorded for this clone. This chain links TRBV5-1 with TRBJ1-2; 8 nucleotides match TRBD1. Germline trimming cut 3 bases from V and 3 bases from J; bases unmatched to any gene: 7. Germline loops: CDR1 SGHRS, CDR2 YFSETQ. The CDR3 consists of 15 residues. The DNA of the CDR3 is TGCGCCAGCAGCTCCTTGACAGGGGTAGACTATGGCTACACCTTC. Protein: CASSSLTGVDYGYTF.

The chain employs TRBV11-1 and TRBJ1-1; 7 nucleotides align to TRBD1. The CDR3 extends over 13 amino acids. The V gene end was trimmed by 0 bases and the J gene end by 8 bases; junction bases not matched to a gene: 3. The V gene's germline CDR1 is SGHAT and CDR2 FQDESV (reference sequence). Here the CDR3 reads CASSLALDREAFF. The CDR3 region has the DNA TGTGCCAGCAGCTTAGCCCTGGACAGGGAAGCTTTCTTT.

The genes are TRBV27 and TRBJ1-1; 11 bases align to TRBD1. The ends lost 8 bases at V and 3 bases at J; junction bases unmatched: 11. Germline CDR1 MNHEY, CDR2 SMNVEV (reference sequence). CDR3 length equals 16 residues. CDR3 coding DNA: TGTGCCAGCCGGGACAGGGGGATGGTACGGGACACTGAAGCTTTCTTT. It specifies CASRDRGMVRDTEAFF.

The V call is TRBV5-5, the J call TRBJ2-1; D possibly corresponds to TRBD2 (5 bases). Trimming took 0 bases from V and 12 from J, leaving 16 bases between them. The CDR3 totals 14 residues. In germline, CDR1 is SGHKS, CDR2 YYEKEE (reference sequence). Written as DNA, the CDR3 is TGTGCCAGCAGCTTGGGACTACCACTTTCGGTGCAGTTCTTC. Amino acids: CASSLGLPLSVQFF.

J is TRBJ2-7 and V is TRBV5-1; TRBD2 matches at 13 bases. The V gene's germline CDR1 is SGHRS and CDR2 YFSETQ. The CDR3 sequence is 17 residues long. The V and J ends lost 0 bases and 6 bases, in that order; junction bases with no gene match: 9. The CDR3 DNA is TGCGCCAGCAGCTTGGGACTAGCGGGAGGACGCCTGGGCGAGCAGTACTTC. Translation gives CASSLGLAGGRLGEQYF.

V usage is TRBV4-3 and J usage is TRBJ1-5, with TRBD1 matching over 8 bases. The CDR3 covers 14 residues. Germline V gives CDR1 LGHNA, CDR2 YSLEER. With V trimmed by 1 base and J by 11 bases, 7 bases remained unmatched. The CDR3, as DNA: TGCGCCAGCAGCCAAGCTGTGACAGGGGCAGCCCAGCATTTT. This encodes CASSQAVTGAAQHF.